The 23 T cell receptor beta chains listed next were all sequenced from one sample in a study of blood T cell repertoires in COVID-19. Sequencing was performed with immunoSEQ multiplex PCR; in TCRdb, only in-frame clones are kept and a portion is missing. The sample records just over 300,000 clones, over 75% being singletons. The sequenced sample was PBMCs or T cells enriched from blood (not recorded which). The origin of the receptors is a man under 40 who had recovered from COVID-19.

CDR3 residues: CASSQDPVMSGQPQHF. The DNA of the CDR3 is TGCGCCAGCAGCCAAGATCCTGTGATGTCAGGACAGCCCCAGCATTTT. V gene TRBV4-1 combines with J gene TRBJ1-5; D unclear. This CDR3 spans 16 amino acids. Per the germline V gene, CDR1 is MGHRA and CDR2 is YSYEKL. The V end was cut by 0 bases, the J end by 7 bases, with 16 bases between.

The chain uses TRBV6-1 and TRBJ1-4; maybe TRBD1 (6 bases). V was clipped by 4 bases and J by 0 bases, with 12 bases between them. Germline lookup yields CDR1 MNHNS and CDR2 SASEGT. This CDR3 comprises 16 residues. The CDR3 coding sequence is TGTGCCAGCAGTGGGGGGCCGGTCTCAACTAATGAAAAACTGTTTTTT. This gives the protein CASSGGPVSTNEKLFF.

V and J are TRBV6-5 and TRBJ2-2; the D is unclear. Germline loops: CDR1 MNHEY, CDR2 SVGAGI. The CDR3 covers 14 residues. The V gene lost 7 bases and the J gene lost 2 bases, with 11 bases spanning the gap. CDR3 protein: CASIRQTNTGELFF. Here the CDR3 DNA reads TGTGCCAGCATTCGGCAGACAAACACCGGGGAGCTGTTTTTT.

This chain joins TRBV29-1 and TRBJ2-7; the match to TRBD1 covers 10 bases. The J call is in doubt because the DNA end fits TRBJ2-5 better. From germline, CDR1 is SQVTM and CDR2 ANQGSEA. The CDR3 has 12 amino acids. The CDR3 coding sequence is TGCAGCGCGTCGACAGGGGGCACGACCCAGTACTTC. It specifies CSASTGGTTQYF.

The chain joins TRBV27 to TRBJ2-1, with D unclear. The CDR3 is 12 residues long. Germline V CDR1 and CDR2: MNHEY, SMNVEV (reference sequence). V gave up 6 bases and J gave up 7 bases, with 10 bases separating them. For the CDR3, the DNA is TGTGCCAGCAGCGTAACTCTGAATGAGCAGTTCTTC. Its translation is CASSVTLNEQFF.

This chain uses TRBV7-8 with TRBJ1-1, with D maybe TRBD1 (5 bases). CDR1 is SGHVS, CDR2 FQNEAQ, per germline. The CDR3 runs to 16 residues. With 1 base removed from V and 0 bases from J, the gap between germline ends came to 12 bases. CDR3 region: CASSLVRQLLNTEAFF. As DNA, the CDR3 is TGTGCCAGCAGCTTAGTACGACAGCTTCTGAACACTGAAGCTTTCTTT.

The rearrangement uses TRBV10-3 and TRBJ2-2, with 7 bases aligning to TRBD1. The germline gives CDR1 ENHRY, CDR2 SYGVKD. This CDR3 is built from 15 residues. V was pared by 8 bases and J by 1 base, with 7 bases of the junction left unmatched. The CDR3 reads CAIRSGQRNTGELFF. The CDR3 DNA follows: TGTGCCATCCGGTCGGGACAGAGGAACACCGGGGAGCTGTTTTTT.

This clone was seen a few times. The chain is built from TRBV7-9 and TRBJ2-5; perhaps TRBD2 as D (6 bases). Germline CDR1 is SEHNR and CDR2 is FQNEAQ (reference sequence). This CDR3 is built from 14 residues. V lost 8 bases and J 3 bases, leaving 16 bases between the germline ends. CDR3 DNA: TGTGCCAGCTCCACGGGACTCCGCGAAGAGACCCAGTACTTC. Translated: CASSTGLREETQYF.

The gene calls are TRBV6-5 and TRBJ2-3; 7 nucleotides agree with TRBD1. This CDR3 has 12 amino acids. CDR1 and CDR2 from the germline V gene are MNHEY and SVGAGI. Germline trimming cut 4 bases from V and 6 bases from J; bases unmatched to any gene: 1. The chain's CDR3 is CASSSQGDTQYF. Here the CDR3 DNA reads TGTGCCAGCAGTTCACAGGGGGATACGCAGTATTTT.

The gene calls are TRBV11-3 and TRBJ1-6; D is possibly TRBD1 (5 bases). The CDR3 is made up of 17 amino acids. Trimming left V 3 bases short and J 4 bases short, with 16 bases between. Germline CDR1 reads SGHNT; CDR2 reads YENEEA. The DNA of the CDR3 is TGTGCCAGCAGCTTCCCCACAGGAGGGGAATATAATTCACCCCTCCACTTT. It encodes CASSFPTGGEYNSPLHF.

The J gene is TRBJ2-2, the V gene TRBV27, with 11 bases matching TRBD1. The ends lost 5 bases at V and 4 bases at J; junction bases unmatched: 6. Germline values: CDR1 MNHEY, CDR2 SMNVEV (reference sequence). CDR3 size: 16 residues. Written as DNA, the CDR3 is TGTGCCAGCAGTGAGGGGACAGGGGGTTTCACCGGGGAGCTGTTTTTT. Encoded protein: CASSEGTGGFTGELFF.

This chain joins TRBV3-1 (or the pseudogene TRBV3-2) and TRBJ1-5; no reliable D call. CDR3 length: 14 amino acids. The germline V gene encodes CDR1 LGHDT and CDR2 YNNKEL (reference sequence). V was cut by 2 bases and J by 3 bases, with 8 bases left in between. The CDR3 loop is CASSQSGLNQPQHF. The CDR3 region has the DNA TGTGCCAGCAGCCAATCAGGACTCAATCAGCCCCAGCATTTT.

The CDR3: CASSPRTGNNEKLFF. The CDR3 DNA is TGTGCCAGCAGTCCCCGGACAGGAAATAATGAAAAACTGTTTTTT. The chain has TRBV27 and TRBJ1-4, with TRBD1 matching 7 bases. The germline V gene has CDR1 MNHEY and CDR2 SMNVEV (reference sequence). This CDR3 region has 15 residues. V trimming: 5 bases; J trimming: 4 bases; junction bases outside the gene matches: 7. Using reference TRBV27 and TRBJ1-4 for the parts outside the CDR3, the full variable domain is EAQVTQNPRYLITVTGKKLTVTCSQNMNHEYMSWYRQDPGLGLRQIYYSMNVEVTDKGDVPEGYKVSRKEKRNFPLILESPSPNQTSLYFCASSPRTGNNEKLFFGSGTQLSVL.

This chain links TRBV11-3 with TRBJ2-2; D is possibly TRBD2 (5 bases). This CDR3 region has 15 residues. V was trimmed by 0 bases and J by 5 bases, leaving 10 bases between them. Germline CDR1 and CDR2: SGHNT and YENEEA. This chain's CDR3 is CASSLDQRGTGELFF. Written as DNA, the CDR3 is TGTGCCAGCAGCTTAGATCAACGGGGTACCGGGGAGCTGTTTTTT.

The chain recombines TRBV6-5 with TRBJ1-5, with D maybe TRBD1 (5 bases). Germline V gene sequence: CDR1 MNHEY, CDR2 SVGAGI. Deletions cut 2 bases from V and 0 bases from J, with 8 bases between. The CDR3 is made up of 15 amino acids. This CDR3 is CASSYGADSNQPQHF. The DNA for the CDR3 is TGTGCCAGCAGTTACGGGGCAGATAGCAATCAGCCCCAGCATTTT.

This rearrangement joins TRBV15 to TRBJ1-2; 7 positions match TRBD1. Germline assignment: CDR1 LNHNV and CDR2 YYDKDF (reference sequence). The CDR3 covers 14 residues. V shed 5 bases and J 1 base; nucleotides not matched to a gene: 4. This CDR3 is CATSAGQNNYGYTF. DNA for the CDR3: TGTGCCACCAGCGCGGGACAGAATAACTATGGCTACACCTTC.

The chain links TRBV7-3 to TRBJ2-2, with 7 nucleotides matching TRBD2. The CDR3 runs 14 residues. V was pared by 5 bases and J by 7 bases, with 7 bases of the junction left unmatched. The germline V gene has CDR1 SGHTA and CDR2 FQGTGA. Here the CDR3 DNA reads TGTGCCAGCAGCCCAACGAGGACTAGCGGGGAGCTGTTTTTT. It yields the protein CASSPTRTSGELFF.

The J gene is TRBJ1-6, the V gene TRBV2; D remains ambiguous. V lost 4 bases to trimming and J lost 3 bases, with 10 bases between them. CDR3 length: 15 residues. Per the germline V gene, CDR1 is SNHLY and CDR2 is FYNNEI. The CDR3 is CASSVEASYNSPLHF. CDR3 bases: TGTGCCAGCAGTGTGGAGGCTAGCTATAATTCACCCCTCCACTTT.

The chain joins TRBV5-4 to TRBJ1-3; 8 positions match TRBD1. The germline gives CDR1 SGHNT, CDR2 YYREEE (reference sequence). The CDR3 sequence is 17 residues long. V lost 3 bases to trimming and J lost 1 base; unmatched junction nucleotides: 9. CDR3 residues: CASSSHLQGGSGNTIYF. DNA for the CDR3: TGTGCCAGCAGCTCACACCTACAGGGGGGGTCTGGAAACACCATATATTTT.

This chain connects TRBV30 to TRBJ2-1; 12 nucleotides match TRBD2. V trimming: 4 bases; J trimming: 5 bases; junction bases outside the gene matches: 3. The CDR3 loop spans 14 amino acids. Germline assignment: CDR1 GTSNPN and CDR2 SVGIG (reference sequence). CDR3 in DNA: TGTGCCTGGACCAGGACTAGCGGGAACAATGAGCAGTTCTTC. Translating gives CAWTRTSGNNEQFF.

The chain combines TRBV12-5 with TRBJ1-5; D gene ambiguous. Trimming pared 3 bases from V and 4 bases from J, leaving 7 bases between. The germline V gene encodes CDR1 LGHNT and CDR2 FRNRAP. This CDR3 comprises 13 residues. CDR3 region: CASGFGLNQPQHF. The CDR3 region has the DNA TGTGCTAGTGGTTTTGGCTTGAATCAGCCCCAGCATTTT.

The chain's CDR3 is CAISAGGSTDTQYF. The CDR3 nucleotides read TGTGCCATCAGTGCAGGGGGGAGCACAGATACGCAGTATTTT. This chain uses TRBV10-3 with TRBJ2-3; tentatively, D is TRBD1 (7 bases). Germline assignment: CDR1 ENHRY and CDR2 SYGVKD. Between the trimmed V and J ends, which lost 4 bases and 0 bases, there was a span of 8 bases. The CDR3 is 14 amino acids.

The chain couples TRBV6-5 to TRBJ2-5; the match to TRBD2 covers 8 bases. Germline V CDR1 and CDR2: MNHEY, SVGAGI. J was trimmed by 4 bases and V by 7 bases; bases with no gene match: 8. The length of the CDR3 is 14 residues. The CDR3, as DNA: TGTGCCAGCAATTCCGGGGGGGCCGTAGAGACCCAGTACTTC. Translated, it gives CASNSGGAVETQYF.